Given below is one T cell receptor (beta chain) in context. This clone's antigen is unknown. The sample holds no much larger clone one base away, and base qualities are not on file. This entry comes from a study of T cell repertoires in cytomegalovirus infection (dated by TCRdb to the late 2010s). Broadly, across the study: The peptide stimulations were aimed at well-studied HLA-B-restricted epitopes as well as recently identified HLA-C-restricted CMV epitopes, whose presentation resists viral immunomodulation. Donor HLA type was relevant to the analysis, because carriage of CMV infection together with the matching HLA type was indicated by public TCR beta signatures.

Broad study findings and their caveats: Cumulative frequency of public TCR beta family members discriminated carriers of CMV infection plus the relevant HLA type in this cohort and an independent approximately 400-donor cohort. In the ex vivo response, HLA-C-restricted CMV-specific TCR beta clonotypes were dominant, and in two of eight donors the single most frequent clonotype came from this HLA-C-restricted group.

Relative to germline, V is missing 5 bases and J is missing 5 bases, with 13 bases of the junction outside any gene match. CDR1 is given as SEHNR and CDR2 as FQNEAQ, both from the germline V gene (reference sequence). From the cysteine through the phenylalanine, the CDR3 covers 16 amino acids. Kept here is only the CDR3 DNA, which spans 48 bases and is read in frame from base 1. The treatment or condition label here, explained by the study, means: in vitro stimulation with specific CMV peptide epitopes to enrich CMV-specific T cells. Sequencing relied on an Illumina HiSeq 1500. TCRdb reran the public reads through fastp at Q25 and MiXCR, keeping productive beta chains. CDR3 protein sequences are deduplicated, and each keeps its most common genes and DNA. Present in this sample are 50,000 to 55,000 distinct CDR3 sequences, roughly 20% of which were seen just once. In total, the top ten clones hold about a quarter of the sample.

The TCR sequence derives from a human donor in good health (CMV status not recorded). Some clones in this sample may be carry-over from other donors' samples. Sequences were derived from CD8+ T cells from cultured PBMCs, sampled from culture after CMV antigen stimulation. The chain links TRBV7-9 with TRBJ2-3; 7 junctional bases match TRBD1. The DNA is TGTGCCAGCAGCCCACCGAGGGGGCGAAGGGGAGATACGCAGTATTTT. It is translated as CASSPPRGRRGDTQYF.